These 11 T cell receptor beta chains came from one sample sequenced in a study of blood T cell repertoires in COVID-19. Generated by immunoSEQ multiplex PCR, the TCRdb table keeps only in-frame clones and is missing some. The table shows 100,000 to 150,000 clones, with approximately 80% occurring only once. Sequencing was performed on peripheral blood. These receptors were taken from a human donor in a cohort sampled during active COVID-19.

The chain combines TRBV29-1 with TRBJ2-1; D possibly corresponds to TRBD1 (6 bases). Trimming pared 8 bases from V and 4 bases from J, leaving 12 bases between. CDR3 length equals 12 residues. The germline V gene encodes CDR1 SQVTM and CDR2 ANQGSEA. CDR3 nucleotides: TGCAGCCTTGGGACAAATTACAATGAGCAGTTCTTC. Its translation: CSLGTNYNEQFF.

V gene TRBV5-1 combines with J gene TRBJ1-1, with 7 bases lining up with TRBD1. CDR1 is SGHRS, CDR2 YFSETQ, per germline. CDR3 length: 14 amino acids. The V and J ends lost 0 bases and 4 bases, in that order; junction bases with no gene match: 3. CDR3 sequence: CASSLGQGVTEAFF. The CDR3 DNA sequence: TGCGCCAGCAGCTTGGGGCAGGGGGTCACTGAAGCTTTCTTT.

The V gene is TRBV9, the J gene TRBJ1-2; TRBD1 matches at 8 bases. Germline CDR1 SGDLS, CDR2 YYNGEE. V trimming: 2 bases; J trimming: 5 bases; junction bases outside the gene matches: 5. CDR3 length equals 14 residues. The CDR3 loop reads CASSVGQEDYGYTF. CDR3 bases: TGTGCCAGCAGCGTGGGACAGGAAGATTATGGCTACACCTTC.

This clone was seen a handful of times. This CDR3 is CASSIGSGDDEQFF. The DNA for the CDR3 is TGTGCCAGTAGTATAGGCTCCGGTGATGATGAGCAGTTCTTC. This chain joins TRBV19 and TRBJ2-1; D ambiguous. V lost 1 base and J 8 bases, leaving 12 bases between the germline ends. The germline V gene has CDR1 LNHDA and CDR2 SQIVND (reference sequence). The CDR3 length is 14 residues. The full variable domain, completed using reference TRBV19 and TRBJ2-1, is DGGITQSPKYLFRKEGQNVTLSCEQNLNHDAMYWYRQDPGQGLRLIYYSQIVNDFQKGDIAEGYSVSREKKESFPLTVTSAQKNPTAFYLCASSIGSGDDEQFFGPGTRLTVL.

CDR3 DNA: TGCGCCAGCAGCCAAGATGGCGGTGGACTAGCGGGGGGTAGAAGCGAGCAGTACTTC. Translated, it gives CASSQDGGGLAGGRSEQYF. The chain joins TRBV4-1 to TRBJ2-7; TRBD2 matches at 14 bases. With V trimmed by 0 bases and J by 6 bases, 13 bases remained unmatched. Germline loops: CDR1 MGHRA, CDR2 YSYEKL. The CDR3 length is 19 residues.

This chain connects TRBV11-2 to TRBJ1-3; D not resolved. The CDR3 is made up of 15 amino acids. Germline loops: CDR1 SGHAT, CDR2 FQNNGV. V shed 6 bases and J shed 2 bases, with 14 bases lying between them. The DNA for the CDR3 is TGTGCCAGCAGTCTAACGGGTCGGGCTGGAAACACCATATATTTT. This encodes CASSLTGRAGNTIYF.

The chain couples TRBV7-9 to TRBJ1-2; TRBD1 agrees at 10 bases. Germline V CDR1 and CDR2: SEHNR, FQNEAQ (reference sequence). Trimming cost V 5 bases and J 7 bases; bases outside gene matches: 7. The CDR3 spans 14 residues. The CDR3 spells CASSLDRGHSGYTF. In DNA form, the CDR3 reads TGTGCCAGCAGCCTAGACAGGGGGCATTCTGGCTACACCTTC.

This rearrangement joins TRBV6-1 to TRBJ2-7; TRBD1 is a possible D gene (5 bases). Germline V gene lookup returns CDR1 MNHNS and CDR2 SASEGT. V lost 2 bases, J lost 3 bases, and 17 bases lay in between. The CDR3 spans 16 residues. The CDR3 loop reads CASSELLTATGYEQYF. CDR3 coding DNA: TGTGCCAGCAGTGAACTCCTGACAGCCACTGGCTACGAGCAGTACTTC.

The V call is TRBV27, the J call TRBJ2-7; 7 bases agree with TRBD1. The germline gives CDR1 MNHEY, CDR2 SMNVEV (reference sequence). V gave up 2 bases and J gave up 4 bases; unmatched junction bases: 5. The CDR3 has 14 amino acids. The CDR3 reads CASSLRGTAYEQYF. CDR3 nucleotides: TGTGCCAGCAGTTTAAGGGGGACAGCATACGAGCAGTACTTC.

This clone was observed a handful of times. This chain joins TRBV3-1 (or the pseudogene TRBV3-2) and TRBJ1-2; TRBD1 agrees at 9 bases. V was clipped by 3 bases and J by 4 bases; unmatched bases: 0. The CDR3 sequence is 13 residues long. The germline gives CDR1 LGHDT, CDR2 YNNKEL (reference sequence). CDR3 DNA sequence: TGTGCCAGCAGCCAGGACAGGGGCTATGGCTACACCTTC. Translated, it gives CASSQDRGYGYTF.

The CDR3 region is CASSFGTATYGYTF. DNA of the CDR3: TGTGCCAGCAGCTTCGGGACAGCGACCTATGGCTACACCTTC. The chain recombines TRBV5-6 with TRBJ1-2; TRBD1 aligns across 7 bases. The CDR3 contains 14 residues. The germline CDR1 and CDR2 sequences are SGHDT and YYEEEE. Trimming took 2 bases from V and 4 from J; bases not matched to a gene: 5.